The clone carrying this TCR beta chain has only a few counts. Antigen specificity is unknown. The PCR contained 60 Vbeta and 13 Jbeta primers. Produced via immunoSEQ multiplex PCR; TCRdb's table is partial and in-frame only. This table holds 160,000 or so clones, about three quarters found once. This specimen belongs to a study of cytomegalovirus exposure and HLA in healthy donors. Findings of the study overall: The study listed 150 to 200 cytomegalovirus-associated TCR beta chains. Compared with the roughly 700-donor mean, an Asian-associated ancestry cluster reportedly had fewer N-insertions, according to a later analysis. In a later analysis, a missense DCLRE1C variant was linked to TCR beta V- and J-gene trimming.

This receptor was obtained from a woman in her twenties or thirties in good health and CMV-seronegative. The sample taken for sequencing was PBMCs.

CDR3 in DNA: TGTGCCAGCAGTGAGGGCACTTCGGCAGGCATTCAGTACTTC. Encoded protein: CASSEGTSAGIQYF. This sequence joins TRBV2 and TRBJ2-4; D unclear. V was trimmed by 3 bases and J by 9 bases, leaving 15 bases between them. The germline gives CDR1 SNHLY, CDR2 FYNNEI. This CDR3 comprises 14 residues.